This TCR beta chain was retrieved from a study of T cell responses to AZD1222 COVID-19 vaccine. Study-level findings and limits: The donors showed a predominance of white British ancestry and of females, with possible underestimation of clonal diversity. Without day 14 samples, only post-peak T cell repertoires were studied. Following two doses of AZD1222, Spike-specific TCR breadth and depth rose.

Concerning this clone itself: The antigen is unknown.

Produced via immunoSEQ multiplex PCR; TCRdb's table is partial and in-frame only. The sample holds 150,000 to 200,000 clones, more than 85% seen once. Germline V lookup: CDR1 SEHNR, CDR2 FQNEAQ (reference sequence). CDR3 length: 14 amino acids. V lost 3 bases and J 4 bases, leaving 12 bases between the germline ends. J is TRBJ1-2 and V is TRBV7-9, with TRBD1 as a possible D gene (5 bases). The sequence derives from an adult who received the AZD1222 COVID-19 vaccine. Specimen: peripheral blood, collected 28 days after the second AZD1222 dose. This CDR3 reads CASSFSTQGYGYTF. The CDR3 nucleotides are TGTGCCAGCAGCTTTTCGACGCAGGGCTATGGCTACACCTTC.